The T cell receptor (beta chain) described here comes from a study of blood T cell repertoires in COVID-19. Assay used: immunoSEQ multiplex PCR; TCRdb lists only in-frame clones, some missing. The sample lists roughly 700,000 clones; 70% to 90% were seen once. The V and J ends lost 3 bases and 2 bases respectively, with 7 bases between them. CDR3 length: 13 amino acids. The sample was peripheral blood. The chain has TRBV12-3 or TRBV12-4 and TRBJ1-1, with D uncertain. The sequence derives from a woman in her late teens or twenties with acute or convalescent COVID-19. CDR3 bases: TGTGCCAGCAGTTTTGAGGTCAACACTGAAGCTTTCTTT. This codes for CASSFEVNTEAFF.